Presented here are 21 T cell receptor beta chains from one specimen sequenced in a study of tumor and adjacent non-tumor tissue in lung cancer. The library came from three nested PCR rounds adapted from ARM-PCR protocols. Each CDR3 protein is one row after TCRdb ran MiXCR on the multiplex PCR reads. The data show under 95,000 distinct CDR3 sequences, around 71% seen once. RNA was extracted from bulk tissue without any cell sorting. The sample comprised lung tumor tissue. These receptors originate from a man aged 55 to 70 with non-small cell lung cancer.

About this clonotype: Relative to the germline gene, one junction end is altered; a read error may explain this. J is TRBJ2-6 and V is TRBV5-5, with TRBD1 as a possible D gene (5 bases). The CDR3 consists of 15 residues. CDR1 and CDR2 from the germline V gene are SGHKS and YYEKEE (reference sequence). Here the CDR3 DNA reads TGTGCCTGCAGCTTGTCTGGGCCTGGGGCCAACGTCCCGACTTTC. Protein product: CACSLSGPGANVPTF. The full variable domain, with the rest looked up from reference TRBV5-5 and TRBJ2-6, is DAGVTQSPTHLIKTRGQQVTLRCSPISGHKSVSWYQQVLGQGPQFIFQYYEKEERGRGNFPDRFSARQFPNYSSELNVNALLLGDSALYLCACSLSGPGANVPTFGAGSRLTVL.

About this clonotype: With a much larger clone just one base away, this may be a read error. The rearrangement uses TRBV20-1 and TRBJ2-1; TRBD1 might be the D (6 bases). Trimming cost V 5 bases and J 7 bases, with 18 bases left between them. The CDR3 loop spans 14 amino acids. Per germline, CDR1 DFQATT and CDR2 SNEGSKA (reference sequence). The CDR3 DNA follows: TGCAGTGCTCAACGGGACACGGGTTTTAATGAGCAGTTCTTC. As protein: CSAQRDTGFNEQFF.

To note about this clonotype: A much larger clone lies a single base off, so this may be a read error. The chain links TRBV20-1 to TRBJ2-5; 13 bases line up with TRBD2. The CDR3 loop spans 13 amino acids. Germline CDR1 is DFQATT and CDR2 is SNEGSKA (reference sequence). The CDR3 nucleotides read TGCAGTACTAGCGGGAGGGCCGTAGAGACCCAGTACTTC. Amino acid sequence: CSTSGRAVETQYF.

This sequence joins TRBV20-1 and TRBJ1-1; maybe TRBD1 (6 bases). The V gene's germline CDR1 is DFQATT and CDR2 SNEGSKA (reference sequence). The CDR3 has 14 residues. V dropped 4 bases and J dropped 1 base, with 13 bases sitting between them. The CDR3 loop is CSATRGEGNTEAFF. In DNA form, the CDR3 reads TGCAGTGCTACGAGGGGGGAGGGGAACACTGAAGCTTTCTTT.

Of note for this clonotype: One end of the junction is discordant with germline, which a read error may explain. This chain links TRBV28 with TRBJ2-1; TRBD2 might be the D (5 bases). This CDR3 is 16 amino acids long. Per the germline V gene, CDR1 is MDHEN and CDR2 is SYDVKM. This chain's CDR3 is CASSTLAVPFNNEQLF. The CDR3 nucleotides are TGTGCCAGCAGCACCCTAGCAGTCCCCTTTAACAACGAGCAGCTCTTC.

About this clonotype itself: With a much larger clone just one base away, this may be a read error. This chain links TRBV6-1 with TRBJ2-5; a possible D gene is TRBD2 (5 bases). The V gene's germline CDR1 is MNHNS and CDR2 SASEGT. The CDR3 loop spans 14 amino acids. The CDR3 region is CASKAVRESEAQYF. The CDR3 bases are TGTGCCAGCAAGGCTGTGAGGGAGTCAGAGGCCCAGTACTTC.

Concerning this clonotype: This may come from a read error, since a much larger clone is one base off. V is TRBV7-9 and J is TRBJ2-7; D unclear. From germline, CDR1 is SEHNR and CDR2 FQNEAQ (reference sequence). CDR3 length equals 13 residues. Trimming stripped 2 bases from V and 2 bases from J, with 7 bases between. CDR3 DNA sequence: TGTGCCAGCAGCTTACGACATGCCTACGAGCAGTACTTC. This encodes CASSLRHAYEQYF.

This clonotype has only a few counts. This may come from a read error, since a much larger clone is one base off. As the CDR3 is not closed by the conserved phenylalanine or tryptophan, this likely results from a read error. This chain joins TRBV5-6 and TRBJ2-1; D is uncertain. V lost 4 bases, J lost 10 bases, and 9 bases lay in between. This CDR3 has 11 amino acids. CDR1 is SGHDT, CDR2 YYEEEE, per germline. In nucleotides, the CDR3 is TGTGCCAGCAGCGTAGATGGGGAGCAGTTCCTC. It codes for CASSVDGEQFL.

The J gene is TRBJ1-5, the V gene TRBV6-1; D not certain. Trimming took off 11 bases at V and 13 bases at J, with 24 bases between the two ends. CDR1 MNHNS and CDR2 SASEGT come from the germline V gene. The CDR3 runs to 13 residues. DNA of the CDR3: TGTGCCTCAGCATGGGTTACCTTTCAGCGACAGCATTTT. This encodes CASAWVTFQRQHF.

This clonotype was found many times. V usage is TRBV12-3 or TRBV12-4 and J usage is TRBJ2-7; 7 bases line up with TRBD1. V dropped 5 bases and J dropped 2; count of bases not matched to a gene: 12. The CDR3 totals 16 residues. CDR3 DNA: TGTGCCAGCAGTCCCTGGACGGGACAGACAACCTACGAGCAGTACTTC. It codes for CASSPWTGQTTYEQYF.

About this clonotype: This may arise from a read error, as a much more abundant clone is one base away. The chain uses TRBV5-1 and TRBJ1-2; possible D gene TRBD1, 6 bases. The CDR3 is made up of 15 amino acids. The germline CDR1 and CDR2 sequences are SGHRS and YFSETQ. The CDR3 DNA sequence: TGCGCCAGCAGCCGTACGGCAGGGGATAACTATGACTACACCTTC. The encoded protein is CASSRTAGDNYDYTF. The whole variable domain, remainder taken from reference TRBV5-1 and TRBJ1-2, is KAGVTQTPRYLIKTRGQQVTLSCSPISGHRSVSWYQQTPGQGLQFLFEYFSETQRNKGNFPGRFSGRQFSNSRSEMNVSTLELGDSALYLCASSRTAGDNYDYTFGSGTRLTVV.

This clonotype has a handful of counts. Just one base apart from a much larger clone, this may be a read error. The chain couples TRBV25-1 to TRBJ2-1; perhaps TRBD2 as D (7 bases). The germline CDR1 and CDR2 sequences are MGHDK and SYGVNS. The CDR3 is 14 residues long. Trimming removed 6 bases at V and 9 bases at J, with 18 bases between. The CDR3 region is CASSSGGGVFEQFF. The CDR3 region has the DNA TGTGCCAGCAGCTCTGGAGGGGGGGTCTTTGAGCAGTTCTTC.

V gene TRBV29-1 combines with J gene TRBJ1-2, with D perhaps TRBD1 (6 bases). Germline CDR1 SQVTM, CDR2 ANQGSEA. This CDR3 is built from 12 residues. CDR3 sequence reads: CIGRTVVGGYTF. CDR3 bases: TGCATCGGAAGGACAGTGGTGGGGGGCTACACCTTC.

A word on this clonotype: A read error may produce the germline difference seen at one junction end. The chain recombines TRBV7-9 with TRBJ1-6; D is undetermined. This CDR3 has 13 residues. CDR1 is SEHNR, CDR2 FQNEAQ, per germline (reference sequence). The CDR3 DNA reads TGTGCCAGCAGCTTCGGGCCCAATTCACCCATCCACTTT. This gives the protein CASSFGPNSPIHF.

On this clonotype itself: This may stem from a read error, because a much larger clone lies one nucleotide away. The chain has TRBV20-1 and TRBJ1-2; D gene uncertain. Looked up from germline, CDR1 is DFQATT and CDR2 is SNEGSKA (reference sequence). The CDR3 contains 13 residues. CDR3 protein: CIARDLFGYGYTF. The CDR3, as DNA: TGCATTGCTAGAGATCTTTTCGGGTATGGCTACACCTTC.

In this sample, this clonotype turned up a few times. The chain recombines TRBV18 with TRBJ1-2; D is undetermined. The CDR3 is 14 residues long. Germline V gene sequence: CDR1 KGHSH, CDR2 LQKENI. The ends were cut back, 3 bases at V and 6 bases at J, with 14 bases in the middle. As DNA, the CDR3 is TGTGCCAGCTCACCTGTACGGACTGGTGATGGCTACACCTTC. It translates to CASSPVRTGDGYTF. Combining the CDR3 with reference TRBV18 and TRBJ1-2 gives the whole variable domain NAGVMQNPRHLVRRRGQEARLRCSPMKGHSHVYWYRQLPEEGLKFMVYLQKENIIDESGMPKERFSAEFPKEGPSILRIQQVVRGDSAAYFCASSPVRTGDGYTFGSGTRLTVV.

To note about this clonotype: At one end the junction does not follow the germline gene, possibly because of a read error. The DNA for the CDR3 is TGCACCAGTAGCCAAAGGACGGGGGGGGCCAGGCTGGACAATGAGCAGTTCTTC. Protein sequence: CTSSQRTGGARLDNEQFF. The gene calls are TRBV4-1 and TRBJ2-1; 8 bases align to TRBD2. Germline assignment: CDR1 MGHRA and CDR2 YSYEKL. This CDR3 is built from 18 residues.

Of note for this clonotype: Compared with germline, one end of the junction differs, possibly owing to a read error. V usage is TRBV20-1 and J usage is TRBJ2-1, with a weak D call TRBD2 (5 bases). The CDR3 consists of 16 residues. The germline V gene encodes CDR1 DFQATT and CDR2 SNEGSKA (reference sequence). CDR3 DNA sequence: TGCAGTCCTAGCTTCCCCGGCGCTAAGTCCCTCAATGAGCAGTTCTTC. Translation gives CSPSFPGAKSLNEQFF.

The chain has TRBV5-6 and TRBJ2-7; the D gene is possibly TRBD2 (6 bases). The germline V gene has CDR1 SGHDT and CDR2 YYEEEE. Trimming left V 4 bases short and J 10 bases short, with 18 bases between. The CDR3 spans 13 residues. CDR3 DNA: TGTGCCAGCAGCCTGGGTTTCGGGGGTAAACAGTACTTC. Its protein product is CASSLGFGGKQYF.

To note about this clonotype: This is likely a read error, given that the CDR3 carries no conserved phenylalanine or tryptophan at its end. Because the CDR3's place on the DNA is in doubt, the DNA is left out and the CDR3 is given as listed by TCRdb. The CDR3: CASSQQGSGANVPTL. The chain uses TRBV11-3 and TRBJ2-6. From its first to its last residue, the CDR3 has 15 amino acids. Germline V CDR1 and CDR2: SGHNT, YENEEA.

This rearrangement joins TRBV7-8 to TRBJ2-7, with a possible D match to TRBD2 (7 bases). The CDR3 is made up of 15 amino acids. Germline CDR1 reads SGHVS; CDR2 reads FQNEAQ. V dropped 9 bases and J dropped 4 bases, with 22 bases sitting between them. The CDR3 coding sequence is TGTGCCAGTAACTTACGGGGGGCGGCAGGATACGAGCAGTACTTC. The encoded protein is CASNLRGAAGYEQYF.